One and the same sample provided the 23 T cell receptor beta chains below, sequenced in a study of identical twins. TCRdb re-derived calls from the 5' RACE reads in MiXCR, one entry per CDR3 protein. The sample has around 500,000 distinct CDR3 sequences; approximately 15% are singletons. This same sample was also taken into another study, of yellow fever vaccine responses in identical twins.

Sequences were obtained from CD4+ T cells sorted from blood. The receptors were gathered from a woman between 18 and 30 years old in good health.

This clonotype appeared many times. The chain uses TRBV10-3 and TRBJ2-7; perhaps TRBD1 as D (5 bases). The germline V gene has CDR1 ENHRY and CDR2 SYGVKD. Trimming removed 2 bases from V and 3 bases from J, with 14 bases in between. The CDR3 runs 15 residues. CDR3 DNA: TGTGCCATCAGTGAGGGGCAGGGAAGTTTCTACGAGCAGTACTTC. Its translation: CAISEGQGSFYEQYF.

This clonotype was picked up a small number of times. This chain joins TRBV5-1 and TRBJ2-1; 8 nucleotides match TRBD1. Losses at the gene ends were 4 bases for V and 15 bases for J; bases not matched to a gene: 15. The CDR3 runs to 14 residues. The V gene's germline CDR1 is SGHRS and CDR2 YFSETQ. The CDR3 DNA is TGCGCCAGCAGCAACGGACAGGGATCTCCCTCTATGTTCTTC. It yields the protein CASSNGQGSPSMFF. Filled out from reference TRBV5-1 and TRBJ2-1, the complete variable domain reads KAGVTQTPRYLIKTRGQQVTLSCSPISGHRSVSWYQQTPGQGLQFLFEYFSETQRNKGNFPGRFSGRQFSNSRSEMNVSTLELGDSALYLCASSNGQGSPSMFFGPGTRLTVL.

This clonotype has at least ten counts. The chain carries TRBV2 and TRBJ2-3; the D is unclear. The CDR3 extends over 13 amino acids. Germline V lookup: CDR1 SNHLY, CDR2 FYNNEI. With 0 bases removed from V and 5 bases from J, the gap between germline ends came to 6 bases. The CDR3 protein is CASSEARGDTQYF. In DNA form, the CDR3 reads TGTGCCAGCAGTGAAGCGCGAGGAGATACGCAGTATTTT.

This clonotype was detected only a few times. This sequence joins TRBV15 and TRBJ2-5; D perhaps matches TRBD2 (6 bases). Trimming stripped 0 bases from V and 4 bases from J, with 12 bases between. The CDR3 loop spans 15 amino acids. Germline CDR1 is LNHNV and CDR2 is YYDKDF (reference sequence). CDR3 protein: CATSRDNGGLETQYF. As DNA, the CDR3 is TGTGCCACCAGCAGAGATAACGGGGGTTTAGAGACCCAGTACTTC.

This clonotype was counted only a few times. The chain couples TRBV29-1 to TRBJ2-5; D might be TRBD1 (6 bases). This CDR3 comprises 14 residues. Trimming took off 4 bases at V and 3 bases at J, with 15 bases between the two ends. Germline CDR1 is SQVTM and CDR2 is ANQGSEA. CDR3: CSVGLGTHKETQYF. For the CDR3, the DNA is TGCAGCGTTGGGTTGGGGACACACAAAGAGACCCAGTACTTC. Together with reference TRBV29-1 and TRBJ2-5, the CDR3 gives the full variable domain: SAVISQKPSRDICQRGTSLTIQCQVDSQVTMMFWYRQQPGQSLTLIATANQGSEATYESGFVIDKFPISRPNLTFSTLTVSNMSPEDSSIYLCSVGLGTHKETQYFGPGTRLLVL.

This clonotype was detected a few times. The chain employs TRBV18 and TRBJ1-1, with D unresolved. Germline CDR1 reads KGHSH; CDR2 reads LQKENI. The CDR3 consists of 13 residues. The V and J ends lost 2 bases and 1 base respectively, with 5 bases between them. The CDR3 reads CASSPFPNTEAFF. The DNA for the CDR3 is TGTGCCAGCTCACCATTTCCGAACACTGAAGCTTTCTTT. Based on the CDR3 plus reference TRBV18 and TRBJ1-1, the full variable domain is NAGVMQNPRHLVRRRGQEARLRCSPMKGHSHVYWYRQLPEEGLKFMVYLQKENIIDESGMPKERFSAEFPKEGPSILRIQQVVRGDSAAYFCASSPFPNTEAFFGQGTRLTVV.

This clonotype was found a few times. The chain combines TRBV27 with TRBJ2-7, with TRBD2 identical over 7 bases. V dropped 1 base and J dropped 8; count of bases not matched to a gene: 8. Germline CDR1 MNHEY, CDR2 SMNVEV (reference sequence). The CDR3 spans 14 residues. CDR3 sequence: CASSLLGTSAKQYF. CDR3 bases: TGTGCCAGCAGTTTATTGGGCACTAGCGCGAAGCAGTACTTC.

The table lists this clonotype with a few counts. This CDR3 is CASSTSSYEQYF. The DNA for the CDR3 is TGTGCCAGTAGTACCAGCTCCTACGAGCAGTACTTC. The rearrangement links TRBV19 to TRBJ2-7; D gene ambiguous. Germline V gene data show CDR1 as LNHDA and CDR2 as SQIVND (reference sequence). The length of the CDR3 is 12 residues. The ends were cut back, 4 bases at V and 0 bases at J, with 4 bases in the middle.

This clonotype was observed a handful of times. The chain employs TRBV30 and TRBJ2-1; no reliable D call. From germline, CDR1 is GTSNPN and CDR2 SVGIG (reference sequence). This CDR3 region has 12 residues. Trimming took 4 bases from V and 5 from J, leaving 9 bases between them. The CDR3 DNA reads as TGTGCCTGGAATTCCCTAAACAATGAGCAGTTCTTC. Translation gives CAWNSLNNEQFF.

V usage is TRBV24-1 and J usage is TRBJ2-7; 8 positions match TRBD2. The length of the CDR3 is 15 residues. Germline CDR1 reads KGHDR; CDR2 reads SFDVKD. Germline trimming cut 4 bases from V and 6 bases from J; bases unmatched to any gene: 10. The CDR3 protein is CATSDLTSAPPEQYF. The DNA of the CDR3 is TGTGCCACCAGTGACCTGACTAGCGCACCTCCCGAGCAGTACTTC.

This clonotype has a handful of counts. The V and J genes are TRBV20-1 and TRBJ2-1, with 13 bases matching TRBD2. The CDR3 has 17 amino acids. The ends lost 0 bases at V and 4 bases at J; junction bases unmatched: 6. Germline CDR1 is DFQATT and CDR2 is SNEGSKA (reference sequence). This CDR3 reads CSARDRKGLAGYNEQFF. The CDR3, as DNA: TGCAGTGCTAGAGATAGGAAGGGACTAGCGGGATACAATGAGCAGTTCTTC.

CDR3 in DNA: TGTGCCAGCAGTGCCCCGGGACAGGGGCCGAAGAGAGAGACCCAGTACTTC. It translates to CASSAPGQGPKRETQYF. The rearrangement uses TRBV6-1 and TRBJ2-5; TRBD1 matches 10 bases. The CDR3 covers 17 residues. The germline gives CDR1 MNHNS, CDR2 SASEGT. Trimming at V came to 4 bases and at J to 4 bases, leaving 12 bases not matched to a gene.

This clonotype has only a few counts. The chain's CDR3 is CASSQGEMGGISYEQYF. The CDR3 nucleotides are TGCGCCAGCAGCCAAGGAGAAATGGGGGGGATCTCCTACGAGCAGTACTTC. The gene calls are TRBV4-1 and TRBJ2-7; TRBD2 matches at 7 bases. Germline V gene data show CDR1 as MGHRA and CDR2 as YSYEKL. The CDR3 consists of 17 residues. V trimming: 1 base; J trimming: 0 bases; junction bases outside the gene matches: 9.

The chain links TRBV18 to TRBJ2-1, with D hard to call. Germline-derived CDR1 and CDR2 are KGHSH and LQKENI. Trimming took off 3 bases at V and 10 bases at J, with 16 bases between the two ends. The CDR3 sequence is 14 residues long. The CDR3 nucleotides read TGTGCCAGCTCACCGAGTGGCTATCCCAACGAGCAGTTCTTC. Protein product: CASSPSGYPNEQFF. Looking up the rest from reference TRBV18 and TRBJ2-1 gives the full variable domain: NAGVMQNPRHLVRRRGQEARLRCSPMKGHSHVYWYRQLPEEGLKFMVYLQKENIIDESGMPKERFSAEFPKEGPSILRIQQVVRGDSAAYFCASSPSGYPNEQFFGPGTRLTVL.

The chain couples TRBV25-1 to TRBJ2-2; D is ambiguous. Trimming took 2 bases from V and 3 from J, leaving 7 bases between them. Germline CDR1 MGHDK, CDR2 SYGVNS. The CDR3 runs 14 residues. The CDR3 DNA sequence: TGTGCCAGCAGTGAACCTACATACACCGGGGAGCTGTTTTTT. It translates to CASSEPTYTGELFF.

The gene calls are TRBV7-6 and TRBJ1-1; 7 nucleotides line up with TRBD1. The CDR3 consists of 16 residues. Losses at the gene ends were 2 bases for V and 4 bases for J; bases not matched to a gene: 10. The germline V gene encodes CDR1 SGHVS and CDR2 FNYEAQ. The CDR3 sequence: CASSLRDSRSGTEAFF. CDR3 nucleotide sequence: TGTGCCAGCAGCTTAAGGGACAGCCGGTCGGGCACTGAAGCTTTCTTT. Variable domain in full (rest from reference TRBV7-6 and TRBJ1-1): GAGVSQSPRYKVTKRGQDVALRCDPISGHVSLYWYRQALGQGPEFLTYFNYEAQQDKSGLPNDRFSAERPEGSISTLTIQRTEQRDSAMYRCASSLRDSRSGTEAFFGQGTRLTVV.

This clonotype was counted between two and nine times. The CDR3 region has the DNA TGCAGCGTTGTTACAGGGGGTACAGATACGCAGTATTTT. As protein: CSVVTGGTDTQYF. The V and J genes are TRBV29-1 and TRBJ2-3, with 8 bases identical to TRBD1. Germline CDR1 reads SQVTM; CDR2 reads ANQGSEA. Trimming removed 4 bases from V and 3 bases from J; junction bases left unmatched: 3. The CDR3 extends over 13 amino acids.

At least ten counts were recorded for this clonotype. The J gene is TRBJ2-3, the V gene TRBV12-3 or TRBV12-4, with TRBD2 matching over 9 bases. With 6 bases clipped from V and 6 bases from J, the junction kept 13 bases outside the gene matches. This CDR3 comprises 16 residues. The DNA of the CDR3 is TGTGCCAGCAGCCCCGGGACTAGCAATGGGGCTGATACGCAGTATTTT. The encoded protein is CASSPGTSNGADTQYF.

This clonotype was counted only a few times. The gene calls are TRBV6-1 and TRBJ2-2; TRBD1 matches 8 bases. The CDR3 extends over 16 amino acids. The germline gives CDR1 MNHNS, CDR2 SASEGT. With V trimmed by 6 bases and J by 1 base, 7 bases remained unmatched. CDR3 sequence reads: CASSKSDRGNTGELFF. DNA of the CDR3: TGTGCCAGCAGCAAATCCGACAGGGGGAACACCGGGGAGCTGTTTTTT.

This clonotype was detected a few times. The CDR3 DNA reads TGTGCCAGCAGTTCCCGGGACATAAGCCCTAGGGGTTCTCTCTACGAGCAGTACTTC. Translated: CASSSRDISPRGSLYEQYF. This sequence joins TRBV2 and TRBJ2-7, with TRBD1 as a possible D gene (6 bases). The CDR3 extends over 19 amino acids. Germline-derived CDR1 and CDR2 are SNHLY and FYNNEI. Trimming took 5 bases from V and 3 from J, leaving 29 bases between them. Variable domain in full (rest from reference TRBV2 and TRBJ2-7): EPEVTQTPSHQVTQMGQEVILRCVPISNHLYFYWYRQILGQKVEFLVSFYNNEISEKSEIFDDQFSVERPDGSNFTLKIRSTKLEDSAMYFCASSSRDISPRGSLYEQYFGPGTRLTVT.

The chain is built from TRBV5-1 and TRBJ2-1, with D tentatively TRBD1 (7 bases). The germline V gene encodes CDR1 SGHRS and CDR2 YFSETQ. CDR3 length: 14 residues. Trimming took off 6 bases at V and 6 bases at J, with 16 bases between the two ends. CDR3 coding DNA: TGCGCCAGCACCCTGGAGGGGGCGGTCAATGAGCAGTTCTTC. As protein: CASTLEGAVNEQFF.

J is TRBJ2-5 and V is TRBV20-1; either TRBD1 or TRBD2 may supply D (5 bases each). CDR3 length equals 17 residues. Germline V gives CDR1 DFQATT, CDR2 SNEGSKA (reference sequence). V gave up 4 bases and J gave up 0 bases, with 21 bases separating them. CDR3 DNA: TGCAGTGCTACCCCGTTTACTACCGGGACGGACCAAGAGACCCAGTACTTC. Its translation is CSATPFTTGTDQETQYF.

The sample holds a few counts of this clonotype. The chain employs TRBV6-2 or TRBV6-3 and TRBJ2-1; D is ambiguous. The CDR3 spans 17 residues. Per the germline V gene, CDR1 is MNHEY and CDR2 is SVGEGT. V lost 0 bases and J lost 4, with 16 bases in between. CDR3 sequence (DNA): TGTGCCAGCAGTTACTCGCGTTTTAGTCTGTCATACAATGAGCAGTTCTTC. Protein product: CASSYSRFSLSYNEQFF.